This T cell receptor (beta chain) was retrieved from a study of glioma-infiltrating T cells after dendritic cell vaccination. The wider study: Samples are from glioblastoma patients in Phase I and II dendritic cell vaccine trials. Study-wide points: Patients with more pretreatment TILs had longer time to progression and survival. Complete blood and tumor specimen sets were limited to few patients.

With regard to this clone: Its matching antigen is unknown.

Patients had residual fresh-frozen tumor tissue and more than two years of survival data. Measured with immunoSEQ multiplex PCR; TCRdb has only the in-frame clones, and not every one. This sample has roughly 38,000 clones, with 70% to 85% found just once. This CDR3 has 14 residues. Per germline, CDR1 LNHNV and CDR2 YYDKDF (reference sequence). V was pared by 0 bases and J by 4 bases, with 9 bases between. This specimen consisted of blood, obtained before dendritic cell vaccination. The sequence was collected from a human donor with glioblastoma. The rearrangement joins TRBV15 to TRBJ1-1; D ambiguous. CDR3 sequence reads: CATSRDPEGTEAFF. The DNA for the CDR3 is TGTGCCACCAGCAGAGATCCAGAGGGCACTGAAGCTTTCTTT.